This T cell receptor (beta chain) was captured by sequencing in a study of T-cell reconstitution after alpha-beta-depleted transplantation in children. The germline CDR1 and CDR2 sequences are SGDLS and YYNGEE. The CDR3 covers 16 residues. The V gene lost 3 bases and the J gene lost 4 bases, with 17 bases spanning the gap. This clonotype was counted at least ten times. Molecular barcoding with unique molecular identifiers was used for the TCRbeta library. TCRdb re-derived calls from the PCR reads in MiXCR, one entry per CDR3 protein. The data contain 190,000 or so distinct CDR3 sequences, about 14% of them singletons.

The receptor's source is a human donor who donated a stem cell graft to a child with acute lymphoblastic leukemia. The sequences come from PBMCs from the stem cell graft donor, collected from the stem cell graft. J is TRBJ1-3 and V is TRBV9; no firm D call. CDR3 protein: CASSDRVGSSGNTIYF. CDR3 sequence (DNA): TGTGCCAGCAGCGACCGCGTAGGTTCTTCAGGAAACACCATATATTTT. The complete variable domain, with remaining parts taken from reference TRBV9 and TRBJ1-3, reads DSGVTQTPKHLITATGQRVTLRCSPRSGDLSVYWYQQSLDQGLQFLIQYYNGEERAKGNILERFSAQQFPDLHSELNLSSLELGDSALYFCASSDRVGSSGNTIYFGEGSWLTVV.